This entry concerns a single T cell receptor beta chain. The data stem from a study of early T cells in non-severe SARS-CoV-2 infection. TCRdb itself ran the 5' RACE reads through MiXCR, one entry per CDR3 protein. This sample has approximately 22,000 distinct CDR3 sequences, with around 6% found just once. Trimming cost V 0 bases and J 3 bases, with 13 bases left between them. The germline CDR1 and CDR2 sequences are SGHRS and YFSETQ. CDR3 size: 16 residues. V is TRBV5-1 and J is TRBJ2-1; possibly TRBD2 for D (5 bases). The sequences come from whole blood, collected at baseline. This sequence originates from an adult who was a healthcare worker with PCR-confirmed SARS-CoV-2 infection or an uninfected control (not recorded which). The CDR3 reads CASSLVRGFGYNEQFF. CDR3 sequence (DNA): TGCGCCAGCAGCTTGGTAAGAGGGTTTGGCTACAATGAGCAGTTCTTC.